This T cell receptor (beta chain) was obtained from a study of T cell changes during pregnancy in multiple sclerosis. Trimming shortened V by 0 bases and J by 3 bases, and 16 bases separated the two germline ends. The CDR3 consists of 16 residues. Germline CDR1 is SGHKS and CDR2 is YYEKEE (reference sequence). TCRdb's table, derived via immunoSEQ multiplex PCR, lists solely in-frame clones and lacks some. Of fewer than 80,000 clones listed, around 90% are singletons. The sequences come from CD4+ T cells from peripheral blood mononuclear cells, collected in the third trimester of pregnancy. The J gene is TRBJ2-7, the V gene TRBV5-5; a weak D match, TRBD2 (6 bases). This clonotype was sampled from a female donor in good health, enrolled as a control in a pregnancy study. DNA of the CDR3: TGTGCCAGCAGCTTGGCGGGGACTCAAGAGATCTACGAGCAGTACTTC. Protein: CASSLAGTQEIYEQYF. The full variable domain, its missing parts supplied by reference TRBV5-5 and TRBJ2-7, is DAGVTQSPTHLIKTRGQQVTLRCSPISGHKSVSWYQQVLGQGPQFIFQYYEKEERGRGNFPDRFSARQFPNYSSELNVNALLLGDSALYLCASSLAGTQEIYEQYFGPGTRLTVT.